The source of this TCR beta chain is a study of blood T cells in healthy people across ages. Study results and caveats: The lack of PBMC sorting stopped any conclusive naive versus antigen-experienced comparison.

Through a sample-barcoded 5' primer and a J-beta primer mix, a second PCR was run for roughly 6 to 12 cycles. Every single cDNA molecule received a tag from a template-switch adaptor with 12 random nucleotides. From the 5' RACE reads, TCRdb called clonotypes with MiXCR, one entry per CDR3 protein. The data hold fewer than 2 million distinct CDR3 sequences, with approximately 40% observed a single time. The CDR3 totals 13 residues. The ends were cut back, 1 base at V and 1 base at J, with 4 bases in the middle. The germline V gene encodes CDR1 WSHSY and CDR2 SAAADI. There are a few counts of this clonotype. As yet, its antigen is unknown.

This chain joins TRBV10-2 and TRBJ2-5, with D hard to call. Source material: blood. This receptor was identified in a human donor in good health. CDR3 loop: CASSELAQETQYF. CDR3 sequence (DNA): TGCGCCAGCAGTGAGTTGGCCCAAGAGACCCAGTACTTC.